The entry that follows covers one TCR beta chain sequence. Its specificity is not known. Specified time point: baseline, week 1 (first vaccination visit). Treatment indicated: pre-vaccination baseline after standard-of-care therapy. There are 14 residues in the CDR3. Per germline, CDR1 GTSNPN and CDR2 SVGIG (reference sequence). V dropped 3 bases and J dropped 5 bases, with 11 bases sitting between them. The sample originates from a study of a mutant IDH1 vaccine in newly diagnosed glioma. Study context: Sex distribution of treated patients was about 62% male and 37.5% female; mean age was roughly 37 years. Patients got radiotherapy, temozolomide, or both beforehand, and most got both. Notes on the study in general: The authors found pseudoprogression apparently unrelated to changes in top peripheral T cell clonotypes.

The data were produced by immunoSEQ multiplex PCR, yet TCRdb's version contains in-frame clones alone and is incomplete. The top ten clones hold about 21% of a sample with tens of thousands of clones, approximately 80% of them seen once. The rearrangement links TRBV30 to TRBJ1-6, with D possibly matching TRBD1 (5 bases). The sequence derives from a young man with glioma. Here the sequenced sample was PBMCs, taken from a glioma patient treated with radiotherapy, temozolomide or both. CDR3 residues: CAWSQGRNNSPLHF. CDR3 in DNA: TGTGCCTGGAGCCAGGGACGGAATAATTCACCCCTCCACTTT. The complete variable domain, with remaining parts taken from reference TRBV30 and TRBJ1-6, reads SQTIHQWPATLVQPVGSPLSLECTVEGTSNPNLYWYRQAAGRGLQLLFYSVGIGQISSEVPQNLSASRPQDRQFILSSKKLLLSDSGFYLCAWSQGRNNSPLHFGNGTRLTVT.